The rows below give T cell receptor beta chains drawn from one sample of a study of OX40 agonist ivuxolimab in advanced cancers. Data came from immunoSEQ multiplex PCR; TCRdb stores just in-frame clones and leaves some out. The data contain approximately 90,000 clones, 80% to 90% of them seen just once; the ten biggest clones take up 0.79%. Sequencing was performed on CD4+ or CD8+ T cells sorted from blood, taken in a trial of the OX40 agonist ivuxolimab. These receptors were obtained from an adult with an advanced solid tumor such as melanoma, head and neck, liver or kidney cancer. The CDR3 runs from the conserved cysteine through the conserved F or W. The D gene is left open where the match is weak. Not all rows give a size; the values are once, few, many and, for expanded clones, a class.

DNA	CDR3	V	J	D	size
TGTGCCAGCAGTTCCGGGAGGACTGAAGCTTTCTTT	CASSSGRTEAFF	TRBV6-6	TRBJ1-1	-	-
TGTGCCAGTAGTCCAGGGAACAATCAGCCCCAGCATTTT	CASSPGNNQPQHF	TRBV19	TRBJ1-5	-	-
TGCGCCAGCAGCTTGGGAGGGCAGCAAGAGACCCAGTACTTC	CASSLGGQQETQYF	TRBV5-1	TRBJ2-5	-	-
TGTGCCAGCAGAACCGAGGGGGGTAACACTGAAGCTTTCTTT	CASRTEGGNTEAFF	TRBV28	TRBJ1-1	-	once
TGCGCCAGCAGCCAAGATGACTACACAGATACGCAGTATTTT	CASSQDDYTDTQYF	TRBV4-1	TRBJ2-3	-	-
TGTGCCAGCAGGTACAGGAGGCAGGGAGTCGTGCGTGGCTACACCTTC	CASRYRRQGVVRGYTF	TRBV6-5	TRBJ1-2	-	-
TGTGCCTGGAGTCCCCCCGGGACTAGCGGGGGCGCAACAGATACGCAGTATTTT	CAWSPPGTSGGATDTQYF	TRBV30	TRBJ2-3	TRBD2	-
TGTGCCAGTAGTATGAGGGCGCTATCTTCCTACGAGCAGTACTTC	CASSMRALSSYEQYF	TRBV19	TRBJ2-7	-	-
TGTGCCAGCAGCTCGACGGGCCGGGGCACCATATATTTT	CASSSTGRGTIYF	TRBV6-5	TRBJ1-3	-	once
TGTGCCAGCAGCTTAGATACAGGGAGTCAGCCCCAGCATTTT	CASSLDTGSQPQHF	TRBV7-2	TRBJ1-5	-	-